Reported below is one T cell receptor beta chain. Its target antigen remains unknown. No base-level quality is on record; no much larger clone is a single base apart. These data are taken from a study of T cell responses to AZD1222 COVID-19 vaccine (dated by TCRdb to about 2021). Broadly, across the study: AZD1222 recipients with second doses at about 4 weeks or about 12 weeks were pooled, because spike-specific TCR depth and breadth did not differ between schedules. TCR sequencing was performed for about 240 trial participants, of whom about 200 were given two doses of AZD1222 and some 25 were given two doses of MenACWY control vaccine. Enrollment into the trials was organized by age into subgroups of 18-55, 56-69 and 70-plus years, and those subgroups contained about 160, 30 and 59 TCR-sequenced participants, respectively.

As encoded in the germline V gene, CDR1 is SNHLY while CDR2 is FYNNEI. Taken from cysteine to phenylalanine, the CDR3 has 15 residues. Only the CDR3 region is kept as DNA, spanning 45 bases read in frame from base 1. The junction carries 17 bases between V and J, which are trimmed by 6 bases and 5 bases respectively. The CDR3 regions of human TCRbeta chains were analyzed by immunosequencing. Per the source publication's procedure: TCRs in the repertoires were matched against a reference library of SARS-CoV-2-specific TCRs that had been generated with the MIRA antigen-specificity platform. Breadth was defined as the fraction of unique TCRs that were SARS-CoV-2-associated, and depth was defined as the fraction of total T cells that were SARS-CoV-2-associated. Using the MIRA data, each spike-specific TCR was mapped to the spike region that the TCR reacts to and placed in a CD4 or CD8 class. Log10-transformed breadth and depth values were compared by one-way ANOVA with Sidak's multiple comparisons tests. In TCRdb, the immuneACCESS table is reduced to in-frame sequences with V and J assigned. These tables do not hold every clone; where another copy was compared, an unresolved V gene accounts for under half, and the others remain unexplained. That table furnishes V, J and clone size, whereas the DNA furnished D and trimming. The sample contains about 120,000 clones, more than 75% of them found a single time. Of the sample, less than 15% falls within the top ten clones.

The research as a whole found: Because no day 14 peak-response samples were available, repertoires were characterized only after the peak T cell response. Conclusions about previously exposed vaccinees were limited because only six or seven AZD1222 recipients were SARS-CoV-2 seropositive at baseline. The whole spike protein was spanned by vaccine-associated CD4 TCRs, and dominant responses were seen in regions 160-218 and 743-854. Most participants were white British and females outnumbered males, and the authors suggested that clonal diversity may have been underestimated. Spike-specific TCR breadth and depth rose significantly after two AZD1222 doses compared with day 0 and with MenACWY recipients. Reportedly, close to half of the unique spike-specific TCRs recognized epitopes lying outside the regions that are mutated in the B.1.351 and B.1.1.7 variants. In the small 56-69-year group, the increase in depth fell short of significance, most likely because of low power.

What this sample's time point label stands for: baseline before first vaccination. Vaccinee samples were obtained from the UK trials COV001 and COV002, which included a single-blind randomized controlled phase 2/3 trial of AZD1222 (ChAdOx1 nCoV-19) in healthy adults. For TCRbeta chain sequencing, PBMC samples were collected from trial participants at day 0 and at day 28 after the second dose. Material: peripheral blood, obtained on day 0 of AZD1222 vaccination. Recombination connected TRBV2 to TRBJ1-5, with TRBD1 perhaps the D gene, on 6 matching bases. This TCR came from an adult in good health. CDR3 reads: CASRIQGVGYQPQHF. The sequenced DNA is TGTGCCAGCAGGATACAGGGCGTGGGTTATCAGCCCCAGCATTTT.